This note documents a single T cell receptor (beta chain) sequence. The data belong to a study of cytomegalovirus exposure and HLA in healthy donors. Clones were sequenced by immunoSEQ multiplex PCR, and TCRdb holds only the in-frame ones, with some missing. The sample holds under 350,000 clones, 65% to 90% seen once. Germline CDR1 reads MGHRA; CDR2 reads YSYEKL. With V trimmed by 4 bases and J by 4 bases, 4 bases remained unmatched. The CDR3 has 14 amino acids. Input material: PBMCs. V is TRBV4-1 and J is TRBJ1-2, with 9 bases that match TRBD1. The receptor comes from a woman aged 18-29 years in good health and CMV-seronegative. The CDR3 spells CASSPGQGAYGYTF. The CDR3 DNA reads TGCGCCAGCAGCCCGGGACAGGGCGCCTATGGCTACACCTTC.